This T cell receptor (beta chain) emerged from a study of blood T cell repertoires in COVID-19. Study-wide context: Whether acute or convalescent, the COVID-19 samples came from the United States, Italy and Spain. Sources were T cells, B-cell-depleted T cells, or PBMCs; the material itself was cDNA or gDNA.

The CDR3 is 15 amino acids. With V trimmed by 2 bases and J by 1 base, 5 bases remained unmatched. The germline V gene has CDR1 SGHTA and CDR2 FQGNSA. Only in-frame clones appear in the TCRdb table, and some are missing; sequencing was by immunoSEQ multiplex PCR. The data hold approximately 200,000 clones, with around nine tenths observed a single time. The receptor's source is a man between 25 and 39 years old with acute or convalescent COVID-19. The rearrangement joins TRBV7-2 to TRBJ2-7; 7 bases agree with TRBD1. The sample consisted of peripheral blood. This CDR3 is CASSLSRGNSYEQYF. For the CDR3, the DNA is TGTGCCAGCAGCTTAAGCAGGGGGAATTCCTACGAGCAGTACTTC.